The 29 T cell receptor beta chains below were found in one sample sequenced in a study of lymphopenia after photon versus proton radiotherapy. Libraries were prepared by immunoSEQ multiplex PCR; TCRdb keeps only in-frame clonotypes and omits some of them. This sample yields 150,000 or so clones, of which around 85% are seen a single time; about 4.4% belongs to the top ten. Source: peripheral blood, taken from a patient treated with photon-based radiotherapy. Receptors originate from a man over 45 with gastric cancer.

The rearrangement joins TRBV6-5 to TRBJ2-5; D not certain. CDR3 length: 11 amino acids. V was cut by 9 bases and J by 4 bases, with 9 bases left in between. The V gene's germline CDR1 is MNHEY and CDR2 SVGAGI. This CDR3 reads CASRLRETQYF. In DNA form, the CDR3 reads TGTGCCAGTCGATTGCGAGAGACCCAGTACTTC.

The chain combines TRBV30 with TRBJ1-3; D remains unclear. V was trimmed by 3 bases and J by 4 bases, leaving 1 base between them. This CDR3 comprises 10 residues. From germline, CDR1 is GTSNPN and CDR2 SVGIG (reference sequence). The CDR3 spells CAWRGNTIYF. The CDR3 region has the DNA TGTGCCTGGAGGGGAAACACCATATATTTT.

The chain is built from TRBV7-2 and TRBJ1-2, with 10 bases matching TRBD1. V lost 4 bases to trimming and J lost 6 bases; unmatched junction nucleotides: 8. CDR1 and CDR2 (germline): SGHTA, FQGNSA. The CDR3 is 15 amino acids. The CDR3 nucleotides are TGTGCCAGCAGCTCCTACCTGGGGACAGGGGATGGCTACACCTTC. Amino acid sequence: CASSSYLGTGDGYTF.

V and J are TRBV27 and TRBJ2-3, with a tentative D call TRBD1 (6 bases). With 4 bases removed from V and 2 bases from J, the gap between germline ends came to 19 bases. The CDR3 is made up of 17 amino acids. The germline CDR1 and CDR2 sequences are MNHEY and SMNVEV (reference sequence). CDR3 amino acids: CASSSRVRDTFTDTQYF. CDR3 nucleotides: TGTGCCAGCAGTTCGAGGGTCCGGGACACTTTCACAGATACGCAGTATTTT.

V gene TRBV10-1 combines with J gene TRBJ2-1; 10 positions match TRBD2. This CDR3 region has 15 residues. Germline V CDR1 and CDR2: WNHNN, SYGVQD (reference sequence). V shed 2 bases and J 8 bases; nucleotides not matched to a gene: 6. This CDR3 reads CASSERLAGVHEQFF. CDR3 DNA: TGCGCCAGCAGTGAGCGTCTAGCGGGAGTCCATGAGCAGTTCTTC.

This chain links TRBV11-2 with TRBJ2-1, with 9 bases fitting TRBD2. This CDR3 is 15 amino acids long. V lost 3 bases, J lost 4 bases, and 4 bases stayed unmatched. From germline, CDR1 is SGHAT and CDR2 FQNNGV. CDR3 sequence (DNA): TGTGCCAGCAGCTTTGGGAGCGGGAGGTACAATGAGCAGTTCTTC. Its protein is CASSFGSGRYNEQFF.

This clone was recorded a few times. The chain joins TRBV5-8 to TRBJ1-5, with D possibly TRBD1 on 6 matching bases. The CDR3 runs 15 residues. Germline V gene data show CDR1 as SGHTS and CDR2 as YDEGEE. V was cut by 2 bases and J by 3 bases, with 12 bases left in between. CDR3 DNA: TGTGCCAGCAGCTTTAAGGGGGTCTACAATCAGCCCCAGCATTTT. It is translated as CASSFKGVYNQPQHF.

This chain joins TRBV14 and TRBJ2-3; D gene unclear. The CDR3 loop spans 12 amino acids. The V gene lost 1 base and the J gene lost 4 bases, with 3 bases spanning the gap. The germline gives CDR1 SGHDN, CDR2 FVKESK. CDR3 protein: CASSQVPDTQYF. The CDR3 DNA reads TGTGCCAGCAGCCAAGTACCAGATACGCAGTATTTT.

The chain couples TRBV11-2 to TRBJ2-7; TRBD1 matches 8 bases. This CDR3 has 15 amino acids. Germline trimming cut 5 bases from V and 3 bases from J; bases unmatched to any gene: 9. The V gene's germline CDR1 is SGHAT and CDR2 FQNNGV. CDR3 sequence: CASSKNGQGIYEQYF. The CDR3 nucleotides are TGTGCCAGCAGCAAAAACGGACAGGGCATCTACGAGCAGTACTTC.

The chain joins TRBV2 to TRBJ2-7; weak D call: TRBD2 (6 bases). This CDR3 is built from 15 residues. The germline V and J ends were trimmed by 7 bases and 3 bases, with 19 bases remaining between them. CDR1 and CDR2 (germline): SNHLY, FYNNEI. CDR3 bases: TGTGCCAGCATCTCTCGTGGGTCGGGGGACTACGAGCAGTACTTC. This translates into CASISRGSGDYEQYF.

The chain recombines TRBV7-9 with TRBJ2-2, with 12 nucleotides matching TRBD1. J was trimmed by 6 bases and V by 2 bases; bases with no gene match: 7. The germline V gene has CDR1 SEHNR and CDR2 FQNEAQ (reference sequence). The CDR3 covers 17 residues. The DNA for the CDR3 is TGTGCCAGCAGCTTAATTCCGGGACAGGGGGCCTCCGGGGAGCTGTTTTTT. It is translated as CASSLIPGQGASGELFF.

CDR3 coding DNA: TGCAGTGCAGAATACACAGATACGCAGTATTTT. Protein: CSAEYTDTQYF. The chain is built from TRBV20-1 and TRBJ2-3; D not certain. The CDR3 runs to 11 residues. The germline CDR1 and CDR2 sequences are DFQATT and SNEGSKA (reference sequence). V lost 6 bases and J 2 bases, leaving 6 bases between the germline ends.

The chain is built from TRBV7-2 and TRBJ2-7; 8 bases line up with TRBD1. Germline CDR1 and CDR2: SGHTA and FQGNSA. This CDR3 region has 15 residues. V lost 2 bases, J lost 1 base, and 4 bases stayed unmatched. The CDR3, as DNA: TGTGCCAGCAGCTTACACGGACAGGGATCCTACGAGCAGTACTTC. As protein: CASSLHGQGSYEQYF.

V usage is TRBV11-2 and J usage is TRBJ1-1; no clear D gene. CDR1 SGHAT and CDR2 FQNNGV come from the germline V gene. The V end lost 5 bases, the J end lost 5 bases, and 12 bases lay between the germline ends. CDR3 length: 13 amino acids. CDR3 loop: CASSERGRTEAFF. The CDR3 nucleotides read TGTGCCAGCAGCGAGAGAGGAAGGACTGAAGCTTTCTTT.

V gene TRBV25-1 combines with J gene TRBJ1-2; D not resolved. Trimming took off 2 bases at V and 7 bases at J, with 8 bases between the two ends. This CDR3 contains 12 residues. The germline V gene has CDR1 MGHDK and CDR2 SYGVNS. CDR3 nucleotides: TGTGCCAGCAGTGAAGCCGCGCGTGGCTACACCTTC. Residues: CASSEAARGYTF.

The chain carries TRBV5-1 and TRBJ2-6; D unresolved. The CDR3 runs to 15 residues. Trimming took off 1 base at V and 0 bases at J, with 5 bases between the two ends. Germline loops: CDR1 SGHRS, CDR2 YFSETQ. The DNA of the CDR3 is TGCGCCAGCAGCTTGAGAGGCTCTGGGGCCAACGTCCTGACTTTC. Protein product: CASSLRGSGANVLTF.

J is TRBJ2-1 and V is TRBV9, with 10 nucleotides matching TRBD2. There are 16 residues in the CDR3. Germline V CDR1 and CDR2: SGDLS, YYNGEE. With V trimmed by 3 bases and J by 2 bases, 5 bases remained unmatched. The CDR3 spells CASSALAGGPYNEQFF. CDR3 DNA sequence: TGTGCCAGCAGCGCCTTAGCGGGAGGACCCTACAATGAGCAGTTCTTC.

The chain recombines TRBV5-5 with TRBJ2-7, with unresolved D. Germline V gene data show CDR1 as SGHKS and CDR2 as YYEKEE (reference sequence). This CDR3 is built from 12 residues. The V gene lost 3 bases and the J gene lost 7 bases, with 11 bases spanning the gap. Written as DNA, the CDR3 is TGTGCCAGCAGCTGGCTGACAAAGGAGCAGTACTTC. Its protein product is CASSWLTKEQYF.

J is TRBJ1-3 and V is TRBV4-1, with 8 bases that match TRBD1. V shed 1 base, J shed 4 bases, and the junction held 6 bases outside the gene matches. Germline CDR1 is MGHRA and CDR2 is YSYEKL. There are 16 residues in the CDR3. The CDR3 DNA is TGCGCCAGCAGCCAAGGAGGACAGGGATTCGGAAACACCATATATTTT. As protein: CASSQGGQGFGNTIYF.

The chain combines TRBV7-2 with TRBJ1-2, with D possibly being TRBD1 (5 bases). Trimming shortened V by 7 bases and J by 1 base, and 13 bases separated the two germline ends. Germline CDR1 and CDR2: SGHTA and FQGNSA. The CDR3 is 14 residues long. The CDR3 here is CASKSRGGNYGYTF. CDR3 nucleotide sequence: TGTGCCAGCAAATCGAGGGGCGGTAACTATGGCTACACCTTC.

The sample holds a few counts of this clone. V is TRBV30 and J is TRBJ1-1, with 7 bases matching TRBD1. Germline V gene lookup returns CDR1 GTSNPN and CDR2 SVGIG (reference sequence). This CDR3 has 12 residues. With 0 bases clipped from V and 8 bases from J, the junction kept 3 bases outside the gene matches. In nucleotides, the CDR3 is TGTGCCTGGAGTGTGAACAGGGGAGAAGCTTTCTTT. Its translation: CAWSVNRGEAFF.

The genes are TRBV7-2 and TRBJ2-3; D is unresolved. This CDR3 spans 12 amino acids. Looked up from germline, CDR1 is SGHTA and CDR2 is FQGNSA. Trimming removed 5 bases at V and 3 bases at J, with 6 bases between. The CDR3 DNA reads TGTGCCAGCAGCCGATTAACAGATACGCAGTATTTT. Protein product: CASSRLTDTQYF.

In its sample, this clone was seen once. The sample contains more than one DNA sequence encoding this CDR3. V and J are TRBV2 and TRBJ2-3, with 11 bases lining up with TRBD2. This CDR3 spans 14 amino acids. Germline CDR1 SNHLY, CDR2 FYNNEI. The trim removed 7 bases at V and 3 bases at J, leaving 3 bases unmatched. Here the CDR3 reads CASTLAGVTDTQYF. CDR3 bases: TGTGCCAGCACACTAGCGGGAGTTACAGATACGCAGTATTTT.

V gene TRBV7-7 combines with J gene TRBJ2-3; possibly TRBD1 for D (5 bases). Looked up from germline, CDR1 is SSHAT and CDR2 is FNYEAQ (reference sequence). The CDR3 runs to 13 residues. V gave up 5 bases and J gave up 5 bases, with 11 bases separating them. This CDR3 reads CASSHGAEDTQYF. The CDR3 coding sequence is TGTGCCAGCAGCCATGGGGCCGAAGATACGCAGTATTTT.

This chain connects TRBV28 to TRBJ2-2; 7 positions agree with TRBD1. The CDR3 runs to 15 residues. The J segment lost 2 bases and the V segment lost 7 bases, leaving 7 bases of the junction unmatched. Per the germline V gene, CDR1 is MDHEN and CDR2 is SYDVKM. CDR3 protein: CASKSGQTNTGELFF. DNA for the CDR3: TGTGCCAGCAAGTCGGGACAGACCAACACCGGGGAGCTGTTTTTT.

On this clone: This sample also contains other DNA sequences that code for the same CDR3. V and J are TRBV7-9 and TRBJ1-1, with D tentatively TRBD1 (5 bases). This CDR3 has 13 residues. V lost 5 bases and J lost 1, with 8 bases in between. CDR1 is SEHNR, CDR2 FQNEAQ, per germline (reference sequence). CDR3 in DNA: TGTGCCAGCAGCCCCCAGGGGAACACTGAAGCTTTCTTT. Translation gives CASSPQGNTEAFF.

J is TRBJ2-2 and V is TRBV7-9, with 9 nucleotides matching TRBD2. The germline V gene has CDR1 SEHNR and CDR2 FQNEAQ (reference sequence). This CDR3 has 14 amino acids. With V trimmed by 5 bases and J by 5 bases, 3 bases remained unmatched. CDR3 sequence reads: CASSVTSGTGELFF. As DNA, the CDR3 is TGTGCCAGCAGCGTTACTAGCGGGACCGGGGAGCTGTTTTTT.

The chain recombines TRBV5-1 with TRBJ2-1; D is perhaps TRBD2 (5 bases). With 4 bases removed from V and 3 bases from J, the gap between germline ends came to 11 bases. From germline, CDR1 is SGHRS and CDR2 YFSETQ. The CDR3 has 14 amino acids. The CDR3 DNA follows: TGCGCCAGCAGCGGCGACTACAACTACAATGAGCAGTTCTTC. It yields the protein CASSGDYNYNEQFF.

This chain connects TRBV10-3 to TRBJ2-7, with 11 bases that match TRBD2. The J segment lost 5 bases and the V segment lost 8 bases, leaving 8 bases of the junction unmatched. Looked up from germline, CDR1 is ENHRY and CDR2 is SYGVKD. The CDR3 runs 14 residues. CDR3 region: CAISGTSGSNEQYF. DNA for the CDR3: TGTGCCATCTCTGGAACTAGCGGGAGCAACGAGCAGTACTTC.